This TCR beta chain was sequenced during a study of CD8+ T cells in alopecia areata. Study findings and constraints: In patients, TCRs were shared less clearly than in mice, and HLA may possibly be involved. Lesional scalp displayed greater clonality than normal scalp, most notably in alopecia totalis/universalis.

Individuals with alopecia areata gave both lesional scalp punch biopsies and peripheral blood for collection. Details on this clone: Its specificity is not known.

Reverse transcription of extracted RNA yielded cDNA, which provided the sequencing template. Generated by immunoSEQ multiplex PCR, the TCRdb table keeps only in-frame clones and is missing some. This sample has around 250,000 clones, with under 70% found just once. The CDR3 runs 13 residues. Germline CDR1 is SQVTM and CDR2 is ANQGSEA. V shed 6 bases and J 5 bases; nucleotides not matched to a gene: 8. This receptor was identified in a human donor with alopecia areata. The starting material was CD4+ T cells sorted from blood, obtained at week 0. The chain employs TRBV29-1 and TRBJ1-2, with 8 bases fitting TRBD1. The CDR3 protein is CSVRTGNRYGYTF. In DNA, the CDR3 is TGCAGCGTCAGGACAGGGAATAGATATGGCTACACCTTC.